This T cell receptor (beta chain) was recorded in a study of T cell responses to AZD1222 COVID-19 vaccine. Study-wide results and caveats: Close to half of spike-specific TCRs reportedly recognize unmutated variant regions. Clonal diversity was possibly underestimated; the donors were predominantly white British and more often female. The peak T cell response came first, and repertoires were sampled only after it. Receipt of two AZD1222 doses was followed by a rise in Spike-specific TCR breadth and depth.

Concerning this clone: Its antigen remains unknown.

Using immunoSEQ multiplex PCR, the repertoire was profiled, and TCRdb retains in-frame clones only, with some absent. Among roughly 190,000 clones listed, 80% to 95% were seen once. This TCR was recovered from an adult who received the AZD1222 COVID-19 vaccine. This sample comprised peripheral blood, obtained 28 days after the second AZD1222 dose.

The CDR3 region is CASNGLRGYGYTF. CDR3 nucleotide sequence: TGTGCCAGCAATGGGCTTAGGGGCTATGGCTACACCTTC. J is TRBJ1-2 and V is TRBV2; D is possibly TRBD1 (5 bases). Germline V gene lookup returns CDR1 SNHLY and CDR2 FYNNEI. This CDR3 spans 13 amino acids. V was pared by 7 bases and J by 4 bases, with 13 bases between. Full variable domain (outside the CDR3, taken from reference TRBV2 and TRBJ1-2): EPEVTQTPSHQVTQMGQEVILRCVPISNHLYFYWYRQILGQKVEFLVSFYNNEISEKSEIFDDQFSVERPDGSNFTLKIRSTKLEDSAMYFCASNGLRGYGYTFGSGTRLTVV.